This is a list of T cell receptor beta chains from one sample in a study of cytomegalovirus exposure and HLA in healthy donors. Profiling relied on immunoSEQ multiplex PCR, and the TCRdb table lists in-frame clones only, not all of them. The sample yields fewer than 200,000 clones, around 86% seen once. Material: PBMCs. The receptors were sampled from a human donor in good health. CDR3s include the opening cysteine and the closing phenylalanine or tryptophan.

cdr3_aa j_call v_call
CASSEFGRGPYEQYF TRBJ2-7 TRBV25-1
CASSIGPGQVDYGYTF TRBJ1-2 TRBV19
CASSQDRQGFGANVLTF TRBJ2-6 TRBV4-3
CASSLDRALHEQYF TRBJ2-7 TRBV7-8
CASSYGAGSWEKLFF TRBJ1-4 TRBV6-6
CASSPGVNSNQPQHF TRBJ1-5 TRBV9
CASSSGPGQGAPGTEAFF TRBJ1-1 TRBV27
CASSEFAAGVETQYF TRBJ2-5 TRBV19
CASRVSSYNSPLHF TRBJ1-6 TRBV27
CAAQKTGQNSPLHF TRBJ1-6 TRBV27
CASSLGSSGGLETQYF TRBJ2-5 TRBV5-1
CAISEWLGAEAYNEQFF TRBJ2-1 TRBV10-3
CAISESDRDRQHF TRBJ1-5 TRBV10-3
CASSLSGTDTQYF TRBJ2-3 TRBV5-6
CASRDRGWYTF TRBJ1-2 TRBV2
CASSKRDRDTNGYTF TRBJ1-2 TRBV7-2
CASSPGDFHNEQFF TRBJ2-1 TRBV7-8
CASSGTTNTEAFF TRBJ1-1 TRBV19
CASSLNRDQPQHF TRBJ1-5 TRBV5-6
CASSLGGLGGNEQFF TRBJ2-1 TRBV11-3
CASSLDTRDRGNSPLHF TRBJ1-6 TRBV5-1
CASSLAGYGDTQYF TRBJ2-3 TRBV7-2
CASSSNRGFDGYTF TRBJ1-2 TRBV6-6
CASSQETTLRDEQFF TRBJ2-1 TRBV4-1
CASSWGGSNTEAFF TRBJ1-1 TRBV7-9
CASSGQYGYTF TRBJ1-2 TRBV6-5
CASRQLAGATGEQYF TRBJ2-7 TRBV28
CASSLVDRQETQYF TRBJ2-5 TRBV5-1
CASSTPWGEGNQPQHF TRBJ1-5 TRBV28
CASSASRDSLNF TRBJ2-5 TRBV5-1
CASMKGATGELFF TRBJ2-2 TRBV5-1
CASSFGTGYGYTF TRBJ1-2 TRBV6-5
CASSLAGDRGYYEQYF TRBJ2-7 TRBV7-2
CASSPQGVADTQYF TRBJ2-3 TRBV2
CASSETPLRQTVYGYTF TRBJ1-2 TRBV6-1